This note documents a single T cell receptor (beta chain) sequence. The CDR3 is made up of 14 amino acids. V was clipped by 3 bases and J by 3 bases; unmatched bases: 2. Germline CDR1 MNHEY, CDR2 SMNVEV (reference sequence). The data were taken from a study of blood T cell repertoires in COVID-19. Profiling relied on immunoSEQ multiplex PCR, and the TCRdb table lists in-frame clones only, not all of them. Counted here are just over 300,000 clones, about nine tenths occurring once; the ten biggest clones make up 8.5% to 10%. V is TRBV27 and J is TRBJ2-1, with 7 bases matching TRBD2. This clonotype originated in a woman younger than 30 who had recovered from COVID-19. Sequencing used PBMCs or T cells enriched from blood (not recorded which). CDR3 sequence: CASSFGGSYNEQFF. The CDR3 DNA follows: TGTGCCAGCAGTTTCGGGGGGAGCTACAATGAGCAGTTCTTC.